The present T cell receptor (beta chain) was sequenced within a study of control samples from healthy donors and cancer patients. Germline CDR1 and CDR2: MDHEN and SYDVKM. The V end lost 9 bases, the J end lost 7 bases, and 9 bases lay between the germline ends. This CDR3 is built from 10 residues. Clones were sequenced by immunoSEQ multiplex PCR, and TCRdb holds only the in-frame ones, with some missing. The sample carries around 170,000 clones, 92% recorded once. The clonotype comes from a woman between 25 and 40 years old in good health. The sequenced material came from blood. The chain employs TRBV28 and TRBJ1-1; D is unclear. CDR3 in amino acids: CASSGVEAFF. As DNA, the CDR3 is TGTGCCAGTTCCGGGGTTGAAGCTTTCTTT.